Below, 32 T cell receptor beta chains from the same sample are listed, as sequenced in a study of healthy donors' naive CD4 and CD8 T cells. TCR libraries were built from about 0.55 ug of total RNA by linear amplification. MiXCR, applied by TCRdb to the reads, yields one record per CDR3 protein. The repertoire holds 150,000 to 200,000 distinct CDR3 sequences, with under 85% as singletons. Sequencing used naive CD4+ and CD8+ T cells sorted from blood, pooled from several donors. The receptor set was obtained from a pool of human donors in good health; the sample pools cells from several healthy donors.

V gene TRBV27 combines with J gene TRBJ1-1, with D possibly being TRBD1 (5 bases). There are 12 residues in the CDR3. Trimming cost V 6 bases and J 6 bases, with 11 bases left between them. Per germline, CDR1 MNHEY and CDR2 SMNVEV (reference sequence). CDR3 loop: CASSQRGAEAFF. The CDR3 nucleotides read TGTGCCAGCAGCCAGAGAGGGGCTGAAGCTTTCTTT.

This chain connects TRBV6-2 or TRBV6-3 to TRBJ2-4; the D is unclear. V lost 4 bases to trimming and J lost 10 bases, with 8 bases between them. CDR3 length: 11 residues. CDR1 MNHEY and CDR2 SVGEGT come from the germline V gene. CDR3 DNA: TGTGCCAGCAGTTCCGCGAGAATTCAGTACTTC. Protein product: CASSSARIQYF.

The V and J genes are TRBV5-1 and TRBJ2-5; D unclear. CDR3 length equals 14 residues. V shed 5 bases and J shed 1 base, with 12 bases lying between them. The germline CDR1 and CDR2 sequences are SGHRS and YFSETQ. In DNA form, the CDR3 reads TGCGCCAGCAGTTCCGGACGGGTCCAAGAGACCCAGTACTTC. This encodes CASSSGRVQETQYF.

This chain connects TRBV29-1 to TRBJ2-1; D possibly corresponds to TRBD1 (6 bases). The CDR3 covers 12 residues. V lost 5 bases to trimming and J lost 8 bases, with 13 bases between them. Germline values: CDR1 SQVTM, CDR2 ANQGSEA. This CDR3 reads CSVQGKVDEQFF. Written as DNA, the CDR3 is TGCAGCGTTCAGGGGAAAGTAGATGAGCAGTTCTTC.

CDR3 sequence (DNA): TGTGCCATCAGGTCAATAGGGGAAAATCAGCCCCAGCATTTT. This codes for CAIRSIGENQPQHF. This chain uses TRBV10-3 with TRBJ1-5, with a tentative D call TRBD1 (5 bases). The germline V and J ends were trimmed by 6 bases and 4 bases, with 13 bases remaining between them. The CDR3 runs 14 residues. Germline assignment: CDR1 ENHRY and CDR2 SYGVKD.

The CDR3 here is CAWSVLGFTEQYF. The CDR3 DNA follows: TGTGCCTGGAGTGTACTAGGGTTCACCGAGCAGTACTTC. This chain joins TRBV30 and TRBJ2-7, with D possibly matching TRBD2 (5 bases). The CDR3 loop spans 13 amino acids. Trimming stripped 0 bases from V and 6 bases from J, with 12 bases between. Germline V gene lookup returns CDR1 GTSNPN and CDR2 SVGIG (reference sequence).

The chain recombines TRBV7-8 with TRBJ2-2; no clear D. CDR1 is SGHVS and CDR2 is FQNEAQ in the germline V gene. The V gene lost 2 bases and the J gene lost 9 bases, with 10 bases spanning the gap. The CDR3 totals 13 residues. CDR3 bases: TGTGCCAGCAGCTTAACTCAGGATCGGGAGCTGTTTTTT. It is translated as CASSLTQDRELFF.

The J gene is TRBJ2-5, the V gene TRBV20-1, with no clear D. Germline loops: CDR1 DFQATT, CDR2 SNEGSKA (reference sequence). CDR3 length: 12 residues. Trimming took off 0 bases at V and 5 bases at J, with 7 bases between the two ends. The CDR3 region is CSARDHLETQYF. CDR3 nucleotide sequence: TGCAGTGCTAGAGACCATTTGGAGACCCAGTACTTC.

The CDR3 DNA is TGTGCCTCGGCCGCCAGGAATACGTTCTACGAGCAGTACTTC. This sequence encodes CASAARNTFYEQYF. The chain recombines TRBV30 with TRBJ2-7; D ambiguous. This CDR3 is built from 14 residues. V lost 7 bases and J 3 bases, leaving 19 bases between the germline ends. Germline assignment: CDR1 GTSNPN and CDR2 SVGIG (reference sequence).

In regard to this clonotype: Here the CDR3 omits its conserved ending phenylalanine or tryptophan, so a read error is the likely source. The J gene is TRBJ1-1, the V gene TRBV7-8, with 8 bases identical to TRBD1. V gave up 3 bases and J gave up 8 bases; unmatched junction bases: 14. Germline assignment: CDR1 SGHVS and CDR2 FQNEAQ. This CDR3 region has 16 residues. CDR3 nucleotide sequence: TGTGCCAGCAGCTTGTATTCGACAGGGGCGAGACAAGAAGCTTTCTCT. This translates into CASSLYSTGARQEAFS.

V is TRBV19 and J is TRBJ2-7; possible D gene TRBD1, 5 bases. Germline CDR1 LNHDA, CDR2 SQIVND (reference sequence). Trimming took 8 bases from V and 6 from J, leaving 11 bases between them. The CDR3 has 11 residues. CDR3 bases: TGTGCCAGTGGGGTAGGGGCCGAGCAGTACTTC. Translated: CASGVGAEQYF.

The chain has TRBV11-3 and TRBJ1-1; possibly TRBD1 for D (6 bases). This CDR3 region has 15 residues. Per germline, CDR1 SGHNT and CDR2 YENEEA. With 5 bases removed from V and 1 base from J, the gap between germline ends came to 14 bases. CDR3 in DNA: TGTGCCAGCAGCATACACAGGGCAACGAACACTGAAGCTTTCTTT. This codes for CASSIHRATNTEAFF.

This clonotype is a singleton in its sample. V gene TRBV5-4 combines with J gene TRBJ2-5; no clear D gene. CDR1 and CDR2 from the germline V gene are SGHNT and YYREEE (reference sequence). The length of the CDR3 is 14 residues. V shed 2 bases and J shed 0 bases, with 8 bases lying between them. The CDR3 coding sequence is TGTGCCAGCAGCTTTCGCTCGGACCAAGAGACCCAGTACTTC. Residues: CASSFRSDQETQYF. Drawing the rest from reference TRBV5-4 and TRBJ2-5, the complete variable domain is ETGVTQSPTHLIKTRGQQVTLRCSSQSGHNTVSWYQQALGQGPQFIFQYYREEENGRGNFPPRFSGLQFPNYSSELNVNALELDDSALYLCASSFRSDQETQYFGPGTRLLVL.

The chain has TRBV27 and TRBJ1-2, with D perhaps TRBD1 (5 bases). Trimming left V 5 bases short and J 8 bases short, with 15 bases between. Germline assignment: CDR1 MNHEY and CDR2 SMNVEV (reference sequence). This CDR3 is built from 13 residues. The CDR3 is CASSPQADGGYTF. CDR3 in DNA: TGTGCCAGCAGTCCACAGGCGGACGGAGGCTACACCTTC.

The chain joins TRBV5-5 to TRBJ1-1; TRBD1 matches at 10 bases. V shed 4 bases, J shed 1 base, and the junction held 4 bases outside the gene matches. The CDR3 is 15 amino acids. Looked up from germline, CDR1 is SGHKS and CDR2 is YYEKEE (reference sequence). DNA of the CDR3: TGTGCCAGCAGCCCCTGGACAGGGGGGAACACTGAAGCTTTCTTT. Amino acids: CASSPWTGGNTEAFF.

The V call is TRBV29-1, the J call TRBJ2-1; D call uncertain. The CDR3 has 12 amino acids. Per the germline V gene, CDR1 is SQVTM and CDR2 is ANQGSEA. Trimming removed 7 bases from V and 4 bases from J, with 11 bases in between. The DNA of the CDR3 is TGCAGCGATGTGAACAGTTACAATGAGCAGTTCTTC. Protein sequence: CSDVNSYNEQFF.

CDR3 in DNA: TGCAGCGGTTCACTAGCGACCAACAATGAGCAGTTCTTC. Translated, it gives CSGSLATNNEQFF. The V gene is TRBV29-1, the J gene TRBJ2-1, with 7 nucleotides matching TRBD2. Per germline, CDR1 SQVTM and CDR2 ANQGSEA. V was pared by 7 bases and J by 5 bases, with 8 bases of the junction left unmatched. The CDR3 runs 13 residues.

V usage is TRBV29-1 and J usage is TRBJ2-5; D call uncertain. Germline lookup yields CDR1 SQVTM and CDR2 ANQGSEA. The CDR3 is made up of 12 amino acids. Trimming stripped 4 bases from V and 2 bases from J, with 8 bases between. CDR3 residues: CSVVNRQETQYF. The CDR3 DNA follows: TGCAGCGTTGTTAACAGACAAGAGACCCAGTACTTC. Variable domain in full (rest from reference TRBV29-1 and TRBJ2-5): SAVISQKPSRDICQRGTSLTIQCQVDSQVTMMFWYRQQPGQSLTLIATANQGSEATYESGFVIDKFPISRPNLTFSTLTVSNMSPEDSSIYLCSVVNRQETQYFGPGTRLLVL.

The chain carries TRBV18 and TRBJ2-7; D gene ambiguous. The V gene's germline CDR1 is KGHSH and CDR2 LQKENI. The CDR3 sequence is 13 residues long. The germline V and J ends were trimmed by 3 bases and 7 bases, with 13 bases remaining between them. The CDR3 sequence is CASSPGPEREQYV. CDR3 DNA sequence: TGTGCCAGCTCACCCGGGCCAGAAAGGGAGCAGTACGTC.

The rearrangement links TRBV6-6 to TRBJ2-7; TRBD1 matches 10 bases. The V gene's germline CDR1 is MNHNY and CDR2 SVGAGI (reference sequence). Trimming took 9 bases from V and 6 from J; bases not matched to a gene: 11. This CDR3 has 14 residues. The CDR3 loop is CASKNGGQGPEQYF. CDR3 DNA sequence: TGTGCCAGTAAAAATGGGGGACAGGGGCCCGAGCAGTACTTC.

The chain links TRBV29-1 to TRBJ2-5; 11 bases map to TRBD2. The V segment lost 8 bases and the J segment 2 bases; nucleotides outside the gene matches: 10. CDR1 is SQVTM and CDR2 is ANQGSEA in the germline V gene. The CDR3 is made up of 15 amino acids. CDR3 region: CSSPRASGGQETQYF. The DNA for the CDR3 is TGCAGCTCCCCCAGGGCTAGCGGGGGGCAAGAGACCCAGTACTTC.

The count of this clonotype is one. The chain combines TRBV5-1 with TRBJ1-1; D gene ambiguous. The CDR3 spans 14 residues. CDR1 and CDR2 (germline): SGHRS, YFSETQ. V lost 0 bases, J lost 0 bases, and 6 bases lay in between. The CDR3 loop is CASSLGPVNTEAFF. For the CDR3, the DNA is TGCGCCAGCAGCTTGGGTCCGGTGAACACTGAAGCTTTCTTT.

This clonotype was detected once. V usage is TRBV12-3 or TRBV12-4 and J usage is TRBJ1-5; D perhaps matches TRBD1 (6 bases). The CDR3 spans 13 residues. V lost 6 bases and J 7 bases, leaving 13 bases between the germline ends. CDR3 sequence: CASSRDNLQPQHF. The CDR3 nucleotides are TGTGCCAGCAGCCGGGACAATCTCCAGCCCCAGCATTTT.

This chain links TRBV6-9 with TRBJ2-4; unclear D gene. V lost 8 bases and J 8 bases, leaving 16 bases between the germline ends. Germline loops: CDR1 MNHGY, CDR2 SVAAGI. This CDR3 has 13 residues. CDR3 nucleotide sequence: TGTGCCAGCGGTCCCCACTACCCGGACATTCAGTACTTC. Residues: CASGPHYPDIQYF.

CDR3 loop: CASTTTHQGLNTEAFF. In nucleotides, the CDR3 is TGTGCCAGCACCACTACTCATCAGGGGTTGAACACTGAAGCTTTCTTT. The V gene is TRBV27, the J gene TRBJ1-1; tentative D call: TRBD1 (6 bases). CDR1 and CDR2 from the germline V gene are MNHEY and SMNVEV (reference sequence). The V gene lost 7 bases and the J gene lost 0 bases, with 18 bases spanning the gap. The CDR3 covers 16 residues.

V is TRBV12-3 or TRBV12-4 and J is TRBJ2-7; 8 bases align to TRBD2. The ends lost 4 bases at V and 12 bases at J; junction bases unmatched: 8. The CDR3 covers 12 residues. DNA of the CDR3: TGTGCCAGCAGTTACACGGGACTAGTAGCGTACTTC. This gives the protein CASSYTGLVAYF.

The rearrangement joins TRBV6-5 to TRBJ1-1; TRBD1 is a possible D gene (6 bases). Deletions cut 2 bases from V and 3 bases from J, with 22 bases between. In germline, CDR1 is MNHEY, CDR2 SVGAGI. This CDR3 has 18 residues. The CDR3 here is CASSYRAVGTGHHTEAFF. CDR3 coding DNA: TGTGCCAGCAGTTACCGGGCGGTGGGAACAGGGCATCACACTGAAGCTTTCTTT.

This clonotype was counted once. The chain recombines TRBV6-2 or TRBV6-3 with TRBJ1-1; D is possibly TRBD1 (5 bases). CDR3 size: 13 residues. Trimming cost V 2 bases and J 8 bases, with 12 bases left between them. Germline CDR1 is MNHEY and CDR2 is SVGEGT. This CDR3 is CASSYAPGREAFF. CDR3 coding DNA: TGTGCCAGCAGTTACGCTCCGGGACGGGAAGCTTTCTTT.

The rearrangement joins TRBV29-1 to TRBJ2-1; D may correspond to TRBD1 or TRBD2 (5 bases each). Germline-derived CDR1 and CDR2 are SQVTM and ANQGSEA. The CDR3 has 10 residues. The ends were cut back, 7 bases at V and 7 bases at J, with 8 bases in the middle. In nucleotides, the CDR3 is TGCAGCGCCGAGGGGAATGAGCAGTTCTTC. Residues: CSAEGNEQFF.

The chain has TRBV6-2 or TRBV6-3 and TRBJ1-1, with D unresolved. The CDR3 is 14 amino acids. Germline values: CDR1 MNHEY, CDR2 SVGEGT. V was pared by 4 bases and J by 4 bases, with 13 bases between. The CDR3 reads CASSSTTDFTEAFF. In nucleotides, the CDR3 is TGTGCCAGCAGTTCAACGACCGATTTCACTGAAGCTTTCTTT.

The CDR3 sequence is CSVEGGQQNTEAFF. CDR3 DNA: TGCAGCGTTGAAGGGGGACAACAGAACACTGAAGCTTTCTTT. This chain uses TRBV29-1 with TRBJ1-1, with D maybe TRBD1 (6 bases). CDR1 and CDR2 from the germline V gene are SQVTM and ANQGSEA. The CDR3 has 14 residues. Trimming pared 1 base from V and 1 base from J, leaving 10 bases between.

This clonotype has just a few counts. This chain links TRBV12-5 with TRBJ1-1, with TRBD1 as a possible D gene (5 bases). Germline values: CDR1 LGHNT, CDR2 FRNRAP. This CDR3 region has 13 residues. CDR3 sequence: CASSLGESTEAFF. In nucleotides, the CDR3 is TGTGCCAGCAGTTTAGGGGAGAGCACTGAAGCTTTCTTT. The full variable domain, with the rest looked up from reference TRBV12-5 and TRBJ1-1, is DARVTQTPRHKVTEMGQEVTMRCQPILGHNTVFWYRQTMMQGLELLAYFRNRAPLDDSGMPKDRFSAEMPDATLATLKIQPSEPRDSAVYFCASSLGESTEAFFGQGTRLTVV.